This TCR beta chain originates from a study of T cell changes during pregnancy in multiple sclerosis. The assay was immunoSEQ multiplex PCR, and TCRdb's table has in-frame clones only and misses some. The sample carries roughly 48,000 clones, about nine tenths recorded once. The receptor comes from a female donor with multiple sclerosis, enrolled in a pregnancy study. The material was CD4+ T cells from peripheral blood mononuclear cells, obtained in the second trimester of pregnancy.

CDR3 DNA: TGTGCCAGCAGCTTCCGGGACTCAAAAGCTTTCTTT. It specifies CASSFRDSKAFF. The chain combines TRBV11-2 with TRBJ1-1; possible D gene TRBD1, 5 bases. V lost 3 bases and J lost 9, with 11 bases in between. Germline assignment: CDR1 SGHAT and CDR2 FQNNGV. The CDR3 has 12 residues.